This T cell receptor (beta chain) emerged from a study of CD8+ T cells in alopecia areata. Broader study findings: Lesional scalp exceeded normal scalp in clonality, especially in alopecia totalis/universalis.

A few counts support this clone. What it binds is unknown. cDNA prepared by RNA extraction and subsequent reverse transcription served as the template for sequencing. The method was immunoSEQ multiplex PCR; TCRdb's version includes in-frame clones alone and lacks a portion of them. The sample contains some 150,000 clones, about 66% of which appear only once. In germline, CDR1 is LNHDA, CDR2 SQIVND (reference sequence). There are 14 residues in the CDR3. V was pared by 2 bases and J by 3 bases, with 10 bases between. Sequencing used CD8+ T cells sorted from blood, obtained at week 0. The rearrangement links TRBV19 to TRBJ1-1; D is uncertain. The clonotype originates from a human donor with alopecia areata. As DNA, the CDR3 is TGTGCCAGTAGTATACAGGTTAGAGACACTGAAGCTTTCTTT. Protein sequence: CASSIQVRDTEAFF.